Listed here is a single TCR beta chain. The V gene's germline CDR1 is MNHEY and CDR2 SVGAGI. This CDR3 is 13 amino acids long. The ends were cut back, 0 bases at V and 6 bases at J, with 6 bases in the middle. The T cells that were sequenced for TCR beta were CD8+ and CD4+ cells from blood. The multiple sclerosis controls were treatment-naive patients, and their relapsing-remitting disease was stable or active. Isolation of CD8+ and CD4+ T cells was performed negatively, whereas enrichment of TEMRA cells was done by FACS. These data are taken from a study of CD8 T cells in Susac syndrome. RNA, at roughly 0.45 to 1 ug, was reverse transcribed with random hexamers. MiXCR was run by TCRdb on the immunoSEQ multiplex PCR reads, yielding one entry per CDR3 protein. The sample consists of 150,000 to 190,000 distinct CDR3 sequences, just under 95% of them appearing once.

The clonotype was recovered from a human donor with multiple sclerosis. Sequencing input: CD8+ T cells from PBMCs. The genes are TRBV6-5 and TRBJ1-5; D is unclear. As DNA, the CDR3 is TGTGCCAGCAGTTACTCAATCGGTCAGCCCCAGCATTTT. Translation: CASSYSIGQPQHF.